The rows below give T cell receptor beta chains drawn from one sample of a study of TIL therapy for anti-PD-1-resistant metastatic lung cancer. Profiled with immunoSEQ multiplex PCR; TCRdb holds only in-frame clones, not every one. Counted here are about 50,000 clones, less than 75% occurring once; the ten biggest clones make up roughly 6%. The sequencing used tumor tissue, collected at baseline. These receptor sequences come from a person aged 25-85 years with non-small cell lung cancer. Each CDR3 is given with its conserved first and last residue. Fields, in order: J gene, V gene, D gene, clone size, CDR3 protein, CDR3 DNA. The D gene is left open where the match is weak. For some rows the clone size is stated as once, few or many, or as a class when expanded; others skip it.

TRBJ2-3,TRBV28,TRBD2,-,CASSFGGATDTQYF,TGTGCCAGCAGTTTCGGGGGGGCCACAGATACGCAGTATTTT
TRBJ2-3,TRBV9,-,-,CASSSDTFWDTQYF,TGTGCCAGCAGTTCCGACACCTTCTGGGATACGCAGTATTTT
TRBJ2-1,TRBV6-6,TRBD2,-,CASSYSSGGDNEQFF,TGTGCCAGCAGTTACTCAAGCGGGGGGGACAATGAGCAGTTCTTC
TRBJ2-1,TRBV6-1,TRBD2,few,CASAGVINNEQFF,TGTGCCAGCGCGGGAGTTATAAACAATGAGCAGTTCTTC
TRBJ2-3,TRBV7-9,-,-,CASSLATGGTDTQYF,TGTGCCAGCAGCTTAGCGACCGGCGGCACAGATACGCAGTATTTT
TRBJ2-1,TRBV25-1,-,few,CASKRTLKNEQFF,TGTGCCAGCAAACGGACTCTTAAAAATGAGCAGTTCTTC
TRBJ1-2,TRBV10-3,TRBD1,many,CAISESGQGDGYTF,TGTGCCATCAGTGAGTCTGGACAGGGAGATGGCTACACCTTC
TRBJ1-6,TRBV30,TRBD1,-,CAWSRGWGTGDNSPLHF,TGTGCCTGGAGTAGGGGTTGGGGGACAGGAGATAATTCACCCCTCCACTTT
TRBJ2-7,TRBV5-1,-,many,CASKSGGDASYEQYF,TGCGCCAGCAAGTCAGGGGGGGATGCTTCCTACGAGCAGTACTTC
TRBJ1-6,TRBV11-2,-,-,CASSLVLRGASPLHF,TGTGCCAGCAGCTTAGTTCTAAGGGGGGCCTCACCCCTCCACTTT
TRBJ1-5,TRBV30,TRBD1,-,CAWSPTGTGGQPQHF,TGTGCCTGGAGCCCAACCGGGACAGGGGGTCAGCCCCAGCATTTT
TRBJ2-2,TRBV18,-,few,CASEPPQGGELFF,TGTGCCAGCGAACCCCCCCAGGGCGGGGAGCTGTTTTTT
TRBJ2-7,TRBV30,-,-,CAWSAKAGYSYEQYF,TGTGCCTGGAGTGCGAAGGCCGGCTATTCCTACGAGCAGTACTTC
TRBJ1-6,TRBV6-5,-,-,CASTVTGLNSPLHF,TGTGCCAGCACGGTGACAGGTTTGAATTCACCCCTCCACTTT
TRBJ1-2,TRBV4-1,-,-,CASSQDDRQAYGYTF,TGCGCCAGCAGCCAAGACGACAGACAGGCCTATGGCTACACCTTC
TRBJ2-3,TRBV5-1,-,-,CASSSGHNTDTQYF,TGCGCCAGCAGCTCGGGGCATAACACAGATACGCAGTATTTT
TRBJ1-1,TRBV19,TRBD1,-,CASSKLGTDNMNTEAFF,TGTGCCAGTAGTAAGCTGGGGACAGACAACATGAACACTGAAGCTTTCTTT
TRBJ2-6,TRBV29-1,-,-,CSVEGDHRVLTF,TGCAGCGTTGAGGGGGACCACCGGGTCCTGACTTTC
TRBJ1-2,TRBV10-3,TRBD1,once,CAISVGTDYGYTF,TGTGCCATCAGTGTAGGGACAGACTATGGCTACACCTTC
TRBJ1-1,TRBV6-5,-,-,CASRERGGSTEAFF,TGTGCCAGCAGGGAACGAGGGGGTAGCACTGAAGCTTTCTTT
TRBJ2-1,TRBV21-1,-,-,CASGLAGVEYNEQFF,TGTGCCAGCGGGCTAGCGGGAGTAGAGTACAATGAGCAGTTCTTC
TRBJ2-7,TRBV6-5,TRBD2,-,CASSLAGAVYEQYF,TGTGCCAGCAGTCTAGCGGGAGCCGTTTACGAGCAGTACTTC
TRBJ2-1,TRBV5-1,TRBD2,-,CASSLTPSGGYNEQFF,TGCGCCAGCAGCTTGACCCCTAGCGGGGGTTACAATGAGCAGTTCTTC
TRBJ1-4,TRBV2,-,few,CASREPTRGLFF,TGTGCCAGCAGGGAACCTACCAGGGGACTGTTTTTT
TRBJ2-7,TRBV7-9,-,-,CASSLEGGGHEQYF,TGTGCCAGCAGCTTAGAGGGTGGGGGGCACGAGCAGTACTTC